This passage covers 8 T cell receptor beta chains from one sample sequenced in a study of Ad26.COV2.S vaccination and SARS-CoV-2 variants. Measured with immunoSEQ multiplex PCR; TCRdb has only the in-frame clones, and not every one. The repertoire holds just under 250,000 clones, roughly 90% seen once, with roughly 10% in the top ten. Treatment denoted: 15 to 20 received Ad26.COV2.S at low or high dose, single or two shots; roughly 5 received placebo; per-sample allocation not given. Day 63 following the first vaccine or placebo injection was when the samples were taken. The sample in question was peripheral blood, obtained in a trial of Ad26.COV2.S vaccine versus placebo. These receptor sequences come from a person between 18 and 59 years old who received the Ad26.COV2.S COVID-19 vaccine or a placebo.

This clone was counted between two and nine times. The chain employs TRBV7-2 and TRBJ2-7; D might be TRBD1 (6 bases). The germline V gene has CDR1 SGHTA and CDR2 FQGNSA. V shed 6 bases and J shed 2 bases, with 14 bases lying between them. The length of the CDR3 is 14 residues. CDR3 sequence reads: CASSRTVPPYEQYF. CDR3 nucleotides: TGTGCCAGCAGTAGGACAGTACCTCCCTACGAGCAGTACTTC. Looking up the rest from reference TRBV7-2 and TRBJ2-7 gives the full variable domain: GAGVSQSPSNKVTEKGKDVELRCDPISGHTALYWYRQSLGQGLEFLIYFQGNSAPDKSGLPSDRFSAERTGGSVSTLTIQRTQQEDSAVYLCASSRTVPPYEQYFGPGTRLTVT.

This chain links TRBV21-1 with TRBJ2-1; the table calls TRBD2, which could not be checked here. TRBV21-1 is noted as a pseudogene. This CDR3 contains 15 residues. The DNA for the CDR3 is TGTGCCAGCAGCAAACGGACTAGCGGGATTAATGAGCAGTTCTTC. It is translated as CASSKRTSGINEQFF.

The chain joins TRBV4-2 to TRBJ2-7; D gene ambiguous. The germline CDR1 and CDR2 sequences are LGHNA and YNFKEQ. This CDR3 spans 16 amino acids. V dropped 0 bases and J dropped 6 bases, with 18 bases sitting between them. This CDR3 is CASSQEGSGSPIEQYF. In DNA form, the CDR3 reads TGTGCCAGCAGCCAAGAGGGATCGGGTTCCCCAATCGAGCAGTACTTC.

The CDR3 loop reads CATSDDRGRGAGELFF. The CDR3 nucleotides are TGTGCCACCAGTGATGACAGGGGGCGCGGCGCCGGGGAGCTGTTTTTT. J is TRBJ2-2 and V is TRBV24-1, with 10 bases identical to TRBD1. The CDR3 contains 16 residues. Germline loops: CDR1 KGHDR, CDR2 SFDVKD. V gave up 3 bases and J gave up 6 bases; unmatched junction bases: 6.

The V call is TRBV15, the J call TRBJ1-5; D not certain. Trimming pared 4 bases from V and 6 bases from J, leaving 10 bases between. This CDR3 region has 13 residues. Looked up from germline, CDR1 is LNHNV and CDR2 is YYDKDF (reference sequence). CDR3 amino acids: CATSTLGSQPQHF. The CDR3 nucleotides are TGTGCCACCAGCACCCTCGGCAGTCAGCCCCAGCATTTT.

The chain couples TRBV19 to TRBJ2-7; 8 bases fit TRBD1. The CDR3 loop spans 14 amino acids. Germline V gene sequence: CDR1 LNHDA, CDR2 SQIVND (reference sequence). J gave up 0 bases and V 8 bases, and 6 bases lay outside the gene matches. CDR3 region: CASRRTGTSYEQYF. The DNA of the CDR3 is TGTGCCAGTCGTCGGACAGGGACCTCCTACGAGCAGTACTTC.

V is TRBV4-3 and J is TRBJ2-7; D not certain. This CDR3 region has 15 residues. The ends were cut back, 0 bases at V and 0 bases at J, with 9 bases in the middle. Germline-derived CDR1 and CDR2 are LGHNA and YSLEER. The DNA of the CDR3 is TGCGCCAGCAGCCAAGAAGGGTCAAGCTCCTACGAGCAGTACTTC. Its protein is CASSQEGSSSYEQYF.

This rearrangement joins TRBV4-3 to TRBJ2-7; 8 nucleotides agree with TRBD1. Trimming took 0 bases from V and 6 from J; bases not matched to a gene: 4. Germline V CDR1 and CDR2: LGHNA, YSLEER. CDR3 size: 14 residues. DNA of the CDR3: TGCGCCAGCAGCCAAGATTCAACAGGGGGCGAGCAGTACTTC. Translating gives CASSQDSTGGEQYF.